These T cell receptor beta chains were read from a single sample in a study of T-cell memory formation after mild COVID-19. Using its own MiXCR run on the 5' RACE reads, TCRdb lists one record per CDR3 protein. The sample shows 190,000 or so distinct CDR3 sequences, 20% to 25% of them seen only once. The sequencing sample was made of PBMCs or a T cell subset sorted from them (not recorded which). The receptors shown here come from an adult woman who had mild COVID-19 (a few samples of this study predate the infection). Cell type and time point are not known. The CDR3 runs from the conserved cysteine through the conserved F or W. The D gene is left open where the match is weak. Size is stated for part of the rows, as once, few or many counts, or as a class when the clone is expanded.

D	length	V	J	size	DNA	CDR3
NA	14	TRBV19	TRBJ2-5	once	TGTGCCAGTACCCCCGTCCTAGGGCAAGAGACCCAGTACTTC	CASTPVLGQETQYF
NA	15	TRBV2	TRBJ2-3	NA	TGTGCCAGCAGTTCGGGCCCTCGCGGCACAGATACGCAGTATTTT	CASSSGPRGTDTQYF
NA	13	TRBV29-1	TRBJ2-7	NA	TGCAGCGCAGCGGGACACCTCTCCTACGAGCAGTACTTC	CSAAGHLSYEQYF
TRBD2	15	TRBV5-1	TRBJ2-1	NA	TGCGCCAGCAGCGGCGGGGGGGTGGCTTACAATGAGCAGTTCTTC	CASSGGGVAYNEQFF
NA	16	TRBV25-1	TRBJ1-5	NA	TGTGCCAGCAGCGGAGGGACACTGACTAGCAATCAGCCCCAGCATTTT	CASSGGTLTSNQPQHF
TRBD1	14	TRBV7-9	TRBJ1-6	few	TGTGCCAGCAGCCGAACAGGGGTGGATTCACCCCTCCACTTT	CASSRTGVDSPLHF
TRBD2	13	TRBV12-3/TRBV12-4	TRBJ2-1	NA	TGTGCCAGCAGTTTTGAGCTAGCGGAGGAGCAGTTCTTC	CASSFELAEEQFF
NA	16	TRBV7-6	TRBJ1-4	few	TGTGCCAGCAGCCGAACCAACTATCTTACTAATGAAAAACTGTTTTTT	CASSRTNYLTNEKLFF
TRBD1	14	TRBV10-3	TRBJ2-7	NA	TGTGCCGTGTTACCCAGGGGGCTAGAAAACGAGCAGTACTTC	CAVLPRGLENEQYF
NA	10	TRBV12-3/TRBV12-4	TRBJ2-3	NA	TGTGCCAGCAAGGGAGATACGCAGTATTTT	CASKGDTQYF
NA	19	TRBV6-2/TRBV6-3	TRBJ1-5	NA	TGTGCCAGCAGCCAACCCGTCATAATCGGGGCATGGGGCAATCAGCCCCAGCATTTT	CASSQPVIIGAWGNQPQHF
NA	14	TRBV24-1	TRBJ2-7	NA	TGTGCCACCAGTGATTCCATAGGCTCCTACGAGCAGTACTTC	CATSDSIGSYEQYF
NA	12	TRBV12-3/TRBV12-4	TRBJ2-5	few	TGTGCCAGCAGTTATTGGCAAGAGACCCAGTACTTC	CASSYWQETQYF
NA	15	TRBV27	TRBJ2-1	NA	TGTGCCAGCAGTTTAATTGCGGGATTTGGAAATGAGCAGTTCTTC	CASSLIAGFGNEQFF
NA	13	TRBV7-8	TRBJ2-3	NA	TGTGCCAGCAGCGGGGGGGCCTGGGATACGCAGTATTTT	CASSGGAWDTQYF
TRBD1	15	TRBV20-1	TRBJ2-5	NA	TGCAGTGCTCCGACGACAGGGATGGCCGTAGAGACCCAGTACTTC	CSAPTTGMAVETQYF
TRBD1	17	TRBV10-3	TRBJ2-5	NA	TGTGCCATCAGTGTGTACAATCGGGACAGGATCCAAGAGACCCAGTACTTC	CAISVYNRDRIQETQYF
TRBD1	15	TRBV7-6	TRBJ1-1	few	TGTGCCAGCAGCCCACCCCAGGGGGCAGACACTGAAGCTTTCTTT	CASSPPQGADTEAFF
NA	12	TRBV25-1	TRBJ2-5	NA	TGTGCCAGCAGTGGATCAGGGCCTACCCAGTACTTC	CASSGSGPTQYF
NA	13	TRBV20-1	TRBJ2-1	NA	TGCAGTGCTATAGCGACGGACCACAATGAGCAGTTCTTC	CSAIATDHNEQFF
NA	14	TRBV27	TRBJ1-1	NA	TGTGCCAGCAGCATGACAGCAAAAAACACTGAAGCTTTCTTT	CASSMTAKNTEAFF
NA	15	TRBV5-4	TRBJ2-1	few	TGTGCCAGCAGCTTGAGGGGACTTATCTACAATGAGCAGTTCTTC	CASSLRGLIYNEQFF
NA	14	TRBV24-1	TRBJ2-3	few	TGTGCCACCAGTGATCCGGGTAACACAGATACGCAGTATTTT	CATSDPGNTDTQYF
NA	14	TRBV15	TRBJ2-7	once	TGTGCCACCAGCAGTCGCGGGGACCACTACGAGCAGTACTTC	CATSSRGDHYEQYF
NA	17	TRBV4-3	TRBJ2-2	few	TGCGCCAGCAGCCACGCCCCCTCGGGGCCGAACACCGGGGAGCTGTTTTTT	CASSHAPSGPNTGELFF
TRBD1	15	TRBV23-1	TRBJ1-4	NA	TGCGCCAGCAGTCACCCCGGGACAGGCCCAGTTTTGCTGTTTTTT	CASSHPGTGPVLLFF
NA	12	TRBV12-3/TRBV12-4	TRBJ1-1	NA	TGTGCCAGCAGTTTAGGGTCCGTGGAAGCTTTCTTT	CASSLGSVEAFF
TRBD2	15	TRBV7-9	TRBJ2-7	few	TGTGCCAGCAGCTTAGGCCGGGGACTAGTCCGGGAGCAGTACTTC	CASSLGRGLVREQYF
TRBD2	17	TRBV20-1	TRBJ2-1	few	TGCAGTGCTAGAGATCGTGTAGGACTAGCCCCCTACAATGAGCAGTTCTTC	CSARDRVGLAPYNEQFF
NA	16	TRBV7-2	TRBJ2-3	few	TGTGCCAGCAGCTTTTCCCTCGGGAGCCGGTCAGATACGCAGTATTTT	CASSFSLGSRSDTQYF
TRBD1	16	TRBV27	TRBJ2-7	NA	TGTGCCAGCAGTTTCTCGGGACAGGGGGCCTCCTACGAGCAGTACTTC	CASSFSGQGASYEQYF
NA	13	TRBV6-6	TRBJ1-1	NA	TGTGCCACCCTAGGGGTAGTTGGCACTGAAGCTTTCTTT	CATLGVVGTEAFF
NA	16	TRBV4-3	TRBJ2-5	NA	TGCGCCAGCAGCCAAGATGAGGCACCGAGTCGGGAGACCCAGTACTTC	CASSQDEAPSRETQYF
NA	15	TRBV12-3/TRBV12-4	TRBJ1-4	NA	TGTGCCAGCAGTGGAGGGGCTCATACTAATGAAAAACTGTTTTTT	CASSGGAHTNEKLFF
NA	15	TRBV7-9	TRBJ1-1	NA	TGTGCAAGCAGCATCCTAGGGAACATGAACACTGAAGCTTTCTTT	CASSILGNMNTEAFF
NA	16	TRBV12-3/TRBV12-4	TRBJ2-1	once	TGTGCCAGCAGGCGTGAAGGGGCTTTCTTTGATAATGAGCAGTTCTTC	CASRREGAFFDNEQFF
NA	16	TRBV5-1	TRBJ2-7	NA	TGCGCCAGCAGCCCGCCCCCGGACAGCCGCCCCTACGAGCAGTACTTC	CASSPPPDSRPYEQYF
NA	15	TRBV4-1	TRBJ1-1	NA	TGCGCCAGCAGCCAACTCCTGTCCGGGGGCATGGATGCTTTCTTT	CASSQLLSGGMDAFF
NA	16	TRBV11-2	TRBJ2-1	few	TGTGCCAGCAGCTTAGTTCAGGGGCGTCTGTCCAATGAGCAGTTCTTC	CASSLVQGRLSNEQFF